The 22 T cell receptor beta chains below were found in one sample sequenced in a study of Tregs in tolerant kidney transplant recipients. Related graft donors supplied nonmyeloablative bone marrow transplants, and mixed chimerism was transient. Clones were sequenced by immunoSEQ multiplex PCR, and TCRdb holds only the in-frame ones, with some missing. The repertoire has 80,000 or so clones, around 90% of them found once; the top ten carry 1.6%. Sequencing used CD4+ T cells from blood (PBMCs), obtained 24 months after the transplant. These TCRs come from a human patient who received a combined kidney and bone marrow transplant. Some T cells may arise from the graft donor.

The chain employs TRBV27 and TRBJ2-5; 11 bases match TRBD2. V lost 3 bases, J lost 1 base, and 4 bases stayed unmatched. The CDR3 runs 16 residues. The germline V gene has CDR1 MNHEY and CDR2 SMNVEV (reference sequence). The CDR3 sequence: CASSLTLAGVQETQYF. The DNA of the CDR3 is TGTGCCAGCAGTTTGACACTAGCGGGGGTCCAAGAGACCCAGTACTTC.

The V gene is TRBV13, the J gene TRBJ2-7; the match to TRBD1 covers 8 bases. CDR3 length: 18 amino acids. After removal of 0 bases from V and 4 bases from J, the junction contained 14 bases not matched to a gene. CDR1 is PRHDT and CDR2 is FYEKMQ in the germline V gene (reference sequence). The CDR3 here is CASSLGLRPQGVAYEQYF. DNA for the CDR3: TGTGCCAGCAGCTTAGGCCTTCGCCCACAGGGGGTTGCGTACGAGCAGTACTTC.

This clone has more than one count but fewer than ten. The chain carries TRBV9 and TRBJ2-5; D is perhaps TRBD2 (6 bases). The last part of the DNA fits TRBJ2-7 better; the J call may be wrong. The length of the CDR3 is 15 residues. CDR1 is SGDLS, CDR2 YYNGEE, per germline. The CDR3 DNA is TGTGCCAGCAGCGTAAGGCCTAGCGCCGATGCCGAGCAGTACTTC. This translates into CASSVRPSADAEQYF.

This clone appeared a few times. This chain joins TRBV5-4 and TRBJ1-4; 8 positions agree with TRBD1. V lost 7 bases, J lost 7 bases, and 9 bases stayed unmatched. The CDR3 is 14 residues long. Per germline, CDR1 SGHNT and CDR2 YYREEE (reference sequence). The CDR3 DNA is TGTGCCAGCGCAGGGGGCGCAAAGGGTGAAAAACTGTTTTTT. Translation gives CASAGGAKGEKLFF.

CDR3 in amino acids: CASSLVLAGENEQFF. The CDR3 coding sequence is TGTGCCAGCAGCTTAGTCCTAGCGGGAGAGAATGAGCAGTTCTTC. V and J are TRBV7-3 and TRBJ2-1, with 10 bases identical to TRBD2. V lost 2 bases, J lost 7 bases, and 5 bases stayed unmatched. In germline, CDR1 is SGHTA, CDR2 FQGTGA. The CDR3 totals 15 residues.

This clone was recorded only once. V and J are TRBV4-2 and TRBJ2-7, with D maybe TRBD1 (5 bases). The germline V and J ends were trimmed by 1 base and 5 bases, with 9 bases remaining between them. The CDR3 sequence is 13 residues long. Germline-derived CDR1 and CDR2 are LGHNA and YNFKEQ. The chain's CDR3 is CASSQAGQNEQYF. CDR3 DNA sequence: TGTGCCAGCAGCCAAGCAGGACAAAACGAGCAGTACTTC.

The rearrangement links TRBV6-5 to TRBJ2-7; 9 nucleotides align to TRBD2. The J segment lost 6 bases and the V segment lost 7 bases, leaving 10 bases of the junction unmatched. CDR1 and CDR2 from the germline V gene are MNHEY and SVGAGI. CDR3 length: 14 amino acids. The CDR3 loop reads CASTASGRRGEQYF. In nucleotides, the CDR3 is TGTGCCAGCACAGCCAGCGGGAGGCGGGGCGAGCAGTACTTC.

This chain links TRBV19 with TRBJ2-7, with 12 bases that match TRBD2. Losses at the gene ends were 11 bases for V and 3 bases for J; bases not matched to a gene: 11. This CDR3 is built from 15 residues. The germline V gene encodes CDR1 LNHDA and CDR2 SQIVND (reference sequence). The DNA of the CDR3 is TGTGCCCACCAGCGAAAGACTAGCGGGAGCTACGAGCAGTACTTC. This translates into CAHQRKTSGSYEQYF.

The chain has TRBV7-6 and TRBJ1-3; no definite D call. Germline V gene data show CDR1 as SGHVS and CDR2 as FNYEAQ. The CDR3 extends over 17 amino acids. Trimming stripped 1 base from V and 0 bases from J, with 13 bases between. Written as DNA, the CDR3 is TGTGCCAGCAGCTTAGGCGCTAGACCCTTCTCTGGAAACACCATATATTTT. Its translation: CASSLGARPFSGNTIYF.

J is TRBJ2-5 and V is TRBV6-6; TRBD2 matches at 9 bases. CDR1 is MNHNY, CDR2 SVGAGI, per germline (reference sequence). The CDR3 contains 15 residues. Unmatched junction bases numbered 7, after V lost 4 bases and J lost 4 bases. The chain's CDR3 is CASSSLAGSVETQYF. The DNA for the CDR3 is TGTGCCAGCAGTTCTCTAGCGGGGTCAGTAGAGACCCAGTACTTC.

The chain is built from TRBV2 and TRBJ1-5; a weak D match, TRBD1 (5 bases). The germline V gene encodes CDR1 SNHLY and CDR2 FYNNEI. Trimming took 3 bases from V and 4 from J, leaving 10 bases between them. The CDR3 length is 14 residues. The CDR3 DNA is TGTGCCAGCAGTGAGGTCCAGGGAAATCAGCCCCAGCATTTT. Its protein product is CASSEVQGNQPQHF. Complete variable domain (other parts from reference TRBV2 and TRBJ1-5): EPEVTQTPSHQVTQMGQEVILRCVPISNHLYFYWYRQILGQKVEFLVSFYNNEISEKSEIFDDQFSVERPDGSNFTLKIRSTKLEDSAMYFCASSEVQGNQPQHFGDGTRLSIL.

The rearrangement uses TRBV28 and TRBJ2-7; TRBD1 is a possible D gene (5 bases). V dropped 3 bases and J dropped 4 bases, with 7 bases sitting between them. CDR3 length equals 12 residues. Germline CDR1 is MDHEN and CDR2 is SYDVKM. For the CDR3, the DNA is TGTGCCAGCAGTTTGGGGCTATACGAGCAGTACTTC. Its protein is CASSLGLYEQYF.

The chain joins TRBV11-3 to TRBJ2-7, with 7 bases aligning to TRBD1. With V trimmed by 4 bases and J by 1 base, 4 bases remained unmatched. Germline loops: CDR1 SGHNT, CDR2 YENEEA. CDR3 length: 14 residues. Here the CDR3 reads CASSSYRGSYEQYF. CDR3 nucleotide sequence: TGTGCCAGCAGCTCCTACAGGGGATCCTACGAGCAGTACTTC.

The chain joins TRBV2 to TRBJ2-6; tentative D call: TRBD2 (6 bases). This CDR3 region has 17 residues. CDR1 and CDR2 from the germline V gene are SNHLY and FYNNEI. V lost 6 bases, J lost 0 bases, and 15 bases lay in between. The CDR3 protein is CASSPSGGNSGANVLTF. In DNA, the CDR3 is TGTGCCAGCAGCCCATCGGGCGGGAACTCTGGGGCCAACGTCCTGACTTTC.

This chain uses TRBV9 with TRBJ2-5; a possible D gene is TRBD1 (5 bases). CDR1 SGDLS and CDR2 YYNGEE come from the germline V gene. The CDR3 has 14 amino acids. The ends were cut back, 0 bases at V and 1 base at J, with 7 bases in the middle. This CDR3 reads CASSVGQPQETQYF. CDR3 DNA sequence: TGTGCCAGCAGCGTAGGACAGCCCCAAGAGACCCAGTACTTC.

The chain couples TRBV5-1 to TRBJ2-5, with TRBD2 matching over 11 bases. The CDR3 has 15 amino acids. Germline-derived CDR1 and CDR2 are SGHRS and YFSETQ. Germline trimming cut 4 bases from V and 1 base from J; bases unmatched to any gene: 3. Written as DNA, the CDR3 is TGCGCCAGCAGCGTAACTAGCGGGGGCCAAGAGACCCAGTACTTC. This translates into CASSVTSGGQETQYF.

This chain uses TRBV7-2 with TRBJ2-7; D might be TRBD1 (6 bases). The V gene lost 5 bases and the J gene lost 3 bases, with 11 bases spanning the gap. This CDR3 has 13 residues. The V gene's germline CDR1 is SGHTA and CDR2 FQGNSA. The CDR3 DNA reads TGTGCCAGCAGCAGGCGGACAGACTACGAGCAGTACTTC. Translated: CASSRRTDYEQYF.

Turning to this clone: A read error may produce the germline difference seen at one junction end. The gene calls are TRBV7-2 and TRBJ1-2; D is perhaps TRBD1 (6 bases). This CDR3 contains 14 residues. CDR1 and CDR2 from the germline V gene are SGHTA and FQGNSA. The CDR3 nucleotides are TGTGTCAGCAGCTCCCGCGGGGGCGACTATGGCTACACCTTC. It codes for CVSSSRGGDYGYTF.

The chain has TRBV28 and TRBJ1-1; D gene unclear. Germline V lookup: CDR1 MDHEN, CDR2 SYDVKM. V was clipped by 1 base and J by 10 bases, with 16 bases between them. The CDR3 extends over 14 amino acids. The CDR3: CASSLSWVSSGAFF. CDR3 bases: TGTGCCAGCAGTTTATCGTGGGTTTCGTCGGGAGCTTTCTTT.

For the CDR3, the DNA is TGTGCCAGCAGCCAGGGGCCAAGCAAGGTGAACACTGAAGCTTTCTTT. Translated: CASSQGPSKVNTEAFF. The chain employs TRBV6-6 and TRBJ1-1; tentative D call: TRBD1 (6 bases). Trimming took off 6 bases at V and 0 bases at J, with 17 bases between the two ends. This CDR3 has 16 residues. Germline V gene data show CDR1 as MNHNY and CDR2 as SVGAGI (reference sequence).

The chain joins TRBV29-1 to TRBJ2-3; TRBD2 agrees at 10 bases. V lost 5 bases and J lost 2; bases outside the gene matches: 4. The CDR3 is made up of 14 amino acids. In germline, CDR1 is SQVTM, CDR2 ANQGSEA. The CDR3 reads CSVQAGGHTDTQYF. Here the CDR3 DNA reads TGCAGCGTTCAAGCGGGAGGGCACACAGATACGCAGTATTTT.

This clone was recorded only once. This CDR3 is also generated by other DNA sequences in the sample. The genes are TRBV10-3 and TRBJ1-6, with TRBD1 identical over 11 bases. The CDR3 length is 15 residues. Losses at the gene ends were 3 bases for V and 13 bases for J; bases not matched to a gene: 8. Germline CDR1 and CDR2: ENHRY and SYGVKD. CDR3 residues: CAISEWDRGSSPLHF. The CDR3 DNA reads TGTGCCATCAGTGAATGGGACAGGGGGTCTTCCCCCCTCCACTTT.